This TCR beta chain was observed in a study of blood T cell repertoires in COVID-19. Across the study: The United States, Italy and Spain provided the acute and convalescent COVID-19 samples.

V trimming: 7 bases; J trimming: 6 bases; junction bases outside the gene matches: 10. The germline V gene has CDR1 MNHEY and CDR2 SVGAGI. This CDR3 region has 14 residues. The data were produced by immunoSEQ multiplex PCR, yet TCRdb's version contains in-frame clones alone and is incomplete. This table has over 250,000 clones, approximately 83% appearing once. The V call is TRBV6-5, the J call TRBJ2-7, with 9 bases matching TRBD1. The TCR comes from a woman between 65 and 79 years old with acute or convalescent COVID-19. The sequenced sample was peripheral blood. The chain's CDR3 is CASNPDGTGLEQYF. CDR3 sequence (DNA): TGTGCCAGCAACCCCGACGGGACAGGGCTCGAGCAGTACTTC.